These 23 T cell receptor beta chains originate from one sample sequenced in a study of Graves' ophthalmopathy and Graves' hyperthyroidism. The sequenced template was RNA, covering the TCR beta CDR3 region. A first-round RT-PCR used HTBI primers, followed by a second-round multiplex PCR. MiXCR was run by TCRdb on the multiplex PCR reads, yielding one entry per CDR3 protein. The sample yields around 590,000 distinct CDR3 sequences, under 40% seen once. The specimen sequenced was peripheral blood or thyroid tissue (not recorded which). These receptors all stem from an adult man with Graves' hyperthyroidism.

V and J are TRBV9 and TRBJ2-6; no reliable D call. The germline V gene encodes CDR1 SGDLS and CDR2 YYNGEE. This CDR3 spans 14 amino acids. The V end was cut by 4 bases, the J end by 4 bases, with 9 bases between. CDR3 nucleotide sequence: TGTGCCAGCAGCCCAGAGACAGGGGCCAACGTCCTGACTTTC. Translating it yields CASSPETGANVLTF.

This clonotype was found a few times. The chain joins TRBV29-1 to TRBJ2-6; 9 bases line up with TRBD1. This CDR3 has 16 amino acids. Germline V gene sequence: CDR1 SQVTM, CDR2 ANQGSEA. The ends lost 7 bases at V and 1 base at J; junction bases unmatched: 8. CDR3 DNA sequence: TGCAGCGCCGGGGACAGGGATGCTTCTGGGGCCAACGTCCTGACTTTC. It codes for CSAGDRDASGANVLTF. The variable domain in full, with the rest retrieved from reference TRBV29-1 and TRBJ2-6, is SAVISQKPSRDICQRGTSLTIQCQVDSQVTMMFWYRQQPGQSLTLIATANQGSEATYESGFVIDKFPISRPNLTFSTLTVSNMSPEDSSIYLCSAGDRDASGANVLTFGAGSRLTVL.

The rearrangement uses TRBV10-2 and TRBJ1-2, with a possible D match to TRBD1 (6 bases). CDR3 length: 13 residues. V lost 3 bases and J 8 bases, leaving 13 bases between the germline ends. CDR1 and CDR2 (germline): WSHSY, SAAADI. The CDR3 spells CASSEGGEGGYTF. DNA of the CDR3: TGCGCCAGCAGTGAAGGGGGTGAGGGGGGCTACACCTTC.

This clonotype was seen once. This chain connects TRBV9 to TRBJ2-1; D remains ambiguous. CDR3 length: 12 amino acids. Between the trimmed V and J ends, which lost 4 bases and 8 bases, there was a span of 10 bases. In germline, CDR1 is SGDLS, CDR2 YYNGEE. In DNA, the CDR3 is TGTGCCAGCAGCCGTGTACAATATGAGCAGTTCTTC. Its protein is CASSRVQYEQFF.

Ten or more counts support this clonotype. The CDR3 nucleotides read TGTGCCAGCAGTGGCAGGGGGCAATCGGAGACCCAGTACTTC. It yields the protein CASSGRGQSETQYF. This sequence joins TRBV6-1 and TRBJ2-5; 8 positions match TRBD1. CDR1 and CDR2 (germline): MNHNS, SASEGT. The trim removed 4 bases at V and 5 bases at J, leaving 6 bases unmatched. The CDR3 length is 14 residues.

This clonotype was observed many times. J is TRBJ1-1 and V is TRBV7-9; D gene ambiguous. The V gene's germline CDR1 is SEHNR and CDR2 FQNEAQ (reference sequence). This CDR3 has 14 residues. Trimming took off 2 bases at V and 2 bases at J, with 9 bases between the two ends. In DNA, the CDR3 is TGTGCCAGCAGCTTACTCAGGTCAAACACTGAAGCTTTCTTT. Its protein is CASSLLRSNTEAFF.

This clonotype was observed many times. The chain has TRBV7-9 and TRBJ2-7; a weak D match, TRBD1 (5 bases). The CDR3 length is 14 residues. V lost 5 bases, J lost 6 bases, and 17 bases lay in between. Looked up from germline, CDR1 is SEHNR and CDR2 is FQNEAQ (reference sequence). The CDR3 spells CASSARVRVGEQYF. In nucleotides, the CDR3 is TGTGCCAGCAGCGCCAGGGTTCGGGTCGGCGAGCAGTACTTC.

This clonotype was seen ten or more times. The J gene is TRBJ1-5, the V gene TRBV5-1; 7 bases fit TRBD1. CDR1 and CDR2 from the germline V gene are SGHRS and YFSETQ. V lost 0 bases to trimming and J lost 2 bases; unmatched junction nucleotides: 2. CDR3 length equals 15 residues. CDR3 residues: CASSLGGTGNQPQHF. In DNA form, the CDR3 reads TGCGCCAGCAGCTTGGGCGGGACAGGCAATCAGCCCCAGCATTTT.

The chain recombines TRBV7-9 with TRBJ2-3, with 9 bases fitting TRBD2. J was trimmed by 2 bases and V by 11 bases; bases with no gene match: 8. The CDR3 length is 14 residues. CDR1 and CDR2 from the germline V gene are SEHNR and FQNEAQ (reference sequence). In DNA, the CDR3 is TGTGCCGCTCGGCCTAGCGGGAACACAGATACGCAGTATTTT. Its translation is CAARPSGNTDTQYF.

This chain links TRBV20-1 with TRBJ2-7; 7 bases are a match to TRBD2. The J call may be wrong; the DNA end is better matched by TRBJ2-1. Germline values: CDR1 DFQATT, CDR2 SNEGSKA (reference sequence). This CDR3 is built from 11 residues. The CDR3 loop reads CSAASGPEQFF. The CDR3 region has the DNA TGCAGTGCTGCTAGCGGACCTGAGCAGTTCTTC.

This rearrangement joins TRBV5-5 to TRBJ2-6; TRBD2 agrees at 10 bases. Germline loops: CDR1 SGHKS, CDR2 YYEKEE (reference sequence). The CDR3 is 19 residues long. The V gene end was trimmed by 4 bases and the J gene end by 4 bases; junction bases not matched to a gene: 14. CDR3 sequence reads: CASSLSTGTSVTGANVLTF. The CDR3 bases are TGTGCCAGCAGCCTAAGCACCGGGACTAGCGTCACCGGGGCCAACGTCCTGACTTTC. The variable domain in full, with the rest retrieved from reference TRBV5-5 and TRBJ2-6, is DAGVTQSPTHLIKTRGQQVTLRCSPISGHKSVSWYQQVLGQGPQFIFQYYEKEERGRGNFPDRFSARQFPNYSSELNVNALLLGDSALYLCASSLSTGTSVTGANVLTFGAGSRLTVL.

At least ten counts were recorded for this clonotype. CDR3 coding DNA: TGTGCCAGCGAAACAGGGGAGTCCCTCCACGAGCAGTACTTC. Translating it yields CASETGESLHEQYF. The chain recombines TRBV2 with TRBJ2-7, with TRBD1 identical over 7 bases. Losses at the gene ends were 8 bases for V and 5 bases for J; bases not matched to a gene: 12. Looked up from germline, CDR1 is SNHLY and CDR2 is FYNNEI. The CDR3 has 14 amino acids. Complete variable domain (other parts from reference TRBV2 and TRBJ2-7): EPEVTQTPSHQVTQMGQEVILRCVPISNHLYFYWYRQILGQKVEFLVSFYNNEISEKSEIFDDQFSVERPDGSNFTLKIRSTKLEDSAMYFCASETGESLHEQYFGPGTRLTVT.

Notes on this clonotype: A read error is possible here, since a much larger clone lies one base away. The gene calls are TRBV12-3 or TRBV12-4 and TRBJ1-2; D unclear. The CDR3 is made up of 13 amino acids. As DNA, the CDR3 is TGTGCCAGCTGGCAGCAGTCTAACTATGACTACACCTTC. Translation: CASWQQSNYDYTF.

V is TRBV20-1 and J is TRBJ1-5; 9 bases agree with TRBD1. After removal of 4 bases from V and 14 bases from J, the junction contained 9 bases not matched to a gene. Germline lookup yields CDR1 DFQATT and CDR2 SNEGSKA (reference sequence). This CDR3 comprises 12 residues. Written as DNA, the CDR3 is TGCAGTGCTACGACAGGGGGAGCGTCCGAGCATTTT. Translated: CSATTGGASEHF.

Concerning this clonotype: A much larger clone differs by one base, so this may be a read error. The V call is TRBV2, the J call TRBJ2-5; 16 bases fit TRBD2. Looked up from germline, CDR1 is SNHLY and CDR2 is FYNNEI. The CDR3 is 17 residues long. V gave up 4 bases and J gave up 4 bases; unmatched junction bases: 6. The CDR3 DNA reads as TGTGCCAGCAGTGGAGGGACTAGCGGGGGGGCGGGAGAGACCCAGTACTTC. It codes for CASSGGTSGGAGETQYF.

This chain uses TRBV5-1 with TRBJ2-2; 7 nucleotides match TRBD1. The length of the CDR3 is 15 residues. Germline loops: CDR1 SGHRS, CDR2 YFSETQ. V shed 3 bases, J shed 4 bases, and the junction held 6 bases outside the gene matches. This CDR3 reads CASSSRQGGTGELFF. The CDR3 DNA reads as TGCGCCAGCAGCTCCCGACAGGGCGGCACCGGGGAGCTGTTTTTT. Looking up the rest from reference TRBV5-1 and TRBJ2-2 gives the full variable domain: KAGVTQTPRYLIKTRGQQVTLSCSPISGHRSVSWYQQTPGQGLQFLFEYFSETQRNKGNFPGRFSGRQFSNSRSEMNVSTLELGDSALYLCASSSRQGGTGELFFGEGSRLTVL.

This clonotype was seen at least ten times. The chain joins TRBV6-1 to TRBJ2-7; 7 bases are a match to TRBD2. The CDR3 runs to 12 residues. Germline CDR1 is MNHNS and CDR2 is SASEGT. V shed 1 base, J shed 7 bases, and the junction held 1 base outside the gene matches. The CDR3 DNA sequence: TGTGCCAGCAGTGAAGGGGAGGGGGAGCAGTACTTC. Residues: CASSEGEGEQYF.

The chain recombines TRBV7-8 with TRBJ2-5, with D hard to call. Trimming stripped 5 bases from V and 5 bases from J, with 18 bases between. This CDR3 is 15 amino acids long. Germline loops: CDR1 SGHVS, CDR2 FQNEAQ. The CDR3 nucleotides read TGTGCCAGCAGCCCCCGGGTCGACGGAGCCGAGACCCAGTACTTC. This encodes CASSPRVDGAETQYF.

There are many counts of this clonotype. The chain couples TRBV29-1 to TRBJ1-2; the D is unclear. This CDR3 is built from 14 residues. The V end was cut by 0 bases, the J end by 2 bases, with 10 bases between. The germline V gene has CDR1 SQVTM and CDR2 ANQGSEA. The CDR3 DNA reads TGCAGCGTTGAAGATCTTCCCGGGAACTATGGCTACACCTTC. Translating it yields CSVEDLPGNYGYTF.

The chain is built from TRBV12-3 or TRBV12-4 and TRBJ2-7; tentatively, D is TRBD2 (5 bases). The CDR3 runs 14 residues. V lost 3 bases, J lost 5 bases, and 14 bases lay in between. This CDR3 is CASSLFGVGHEQYF. CDR3 nucleotides: TGTGCCAGCAGTTTGTTCGGGGTTGGCCACGAGCAGTACTTC.

A remark on this clonotype: A read error may produce the germline difference seen at one junction end. As DNA, the CDR3 is TGCAGTGTTGTGGTGGGGCGGGGGGCCACTGAAGCTTTCTTT. Translation gives CSVVVGRGATEAFF. The chain joins TRBV29-1 to TRBJ1-1; D is perhaps TRBD1 (6 bases). The V gene's germline CDR1 is SQVTM and CDR2 ANQGSEA. This CDR3 comprises 14 residues.

The rearrangement links TRBV7-2 to TRBJ2-7; 11 bases map to TRBD2. CDR1 and CDR2 (germline): SGHTA, FQGNSA. V lost 8 bases and J lost 5; bases outside the gene matches: 8. CDR3 length: 14 amino acids. The CDR3 bases are TGTGCCAGCGGTACTAGCGGGAGTTTCAACGAGCAGTACTTC. This sequence encodes CASGTSGSFNEQYF.

This chain joins TRBV12-3 or TRBV12-4 and TRBJ1-2; no firm D call. This CDR3 has 17 amino acids. V lost 5 bases and J lost 4, with 23 bases in between. For the CDR3, the DNA is TGTGCCAGCAGTGCTCTGGGTGGAGAGGCGAGCAGCTATGGCTACACCTTC. Protein sequence: CASSALGGEASSYGYTF.